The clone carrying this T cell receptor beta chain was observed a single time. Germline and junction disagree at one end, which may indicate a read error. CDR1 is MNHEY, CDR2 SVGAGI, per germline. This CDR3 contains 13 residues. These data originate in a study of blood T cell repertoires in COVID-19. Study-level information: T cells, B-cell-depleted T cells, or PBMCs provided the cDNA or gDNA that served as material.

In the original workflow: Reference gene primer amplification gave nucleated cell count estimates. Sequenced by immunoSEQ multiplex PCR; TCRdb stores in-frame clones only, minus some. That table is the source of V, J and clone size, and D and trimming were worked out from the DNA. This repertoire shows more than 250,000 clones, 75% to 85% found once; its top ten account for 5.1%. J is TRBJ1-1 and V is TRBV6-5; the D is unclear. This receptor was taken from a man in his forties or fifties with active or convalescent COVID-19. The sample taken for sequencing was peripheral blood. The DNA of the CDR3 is TGTGCCAGCAGTTACTCAGTCCAGAACGCCGGAGTATTT. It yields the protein CASSYSVQNAGVF.